A selection of T cell receptor beta chains follows, all from one sample in a study of beta chain features in type 1 diabetes. The protocol was immunoSEQ multiplex PCR, while the TCRdb copy is restricted to in-frame clones and leaves out a portion. The sample consists of under 550,000 clones, roughly 10% of them appearing once. Specimen: naive CD4+ T cells from blood. These TCRs come from a woman aged 18-35 years in good health. CDR3s include the opening cysteine and the closing phenylalanine or tryptophan. D genes are given only for firm matches. Only part of the rows carry a size: once, few, many, or a class if the clone is expanded.

j_call: TRBJ2-3
d_call: TRBD1
clone_size: many
v_call: TRBV18
cdr3_aa: CASSPQWTGGTDTQYF
cdr3_nt: TGTGCCAGCTCACCACAGTGGACAGGAGGAACAGATACGCAGTATTTT

j_call: TRBJ2-5
d_call: NA
clone_size: few
v_call: TRBV18
cdr3_aa: CASSPKETQYF
cdr3_nt: TGTGCCAGCTCACCTAAAGAGACCCAGTACTTC

j_call: TRBJ1-3
d_call: TRBD1
clone_size: NA
v_call: TRBV4-3
cdr3_aa: CASSQAGTGKRNTIYF
cdr3_nt: TGCGCCAGCAGCCAAGCGGGGACAGGGAAGAGAAACACCATATATTTT

j_call: TRBJ1-1
d_call: NA
clone_size: NA
v_call: TRBV29-1
cdr3_aa: CSVEDADRLSRTEAFF
cdr3_nt: TGCAGCGTTGAAGACGCCGACAGGCTCTCGAGGACTGAAGCTTTCTTT

j_call: TRBJ2-1
d_call: NA
clone_size: few
v_call: TRBV5-4
cdr3_aa: CASSLAGQYEQFF
cdr3_nt: TGTGCCAGCAGCTTGGCCGGTCAATATGAGCAGTTCTTC

j_call: TRBJ1-6
d_call: NA
clone_size: few
v_call: TRBV7-2
cdr3_aa: CASSLVAAAGSPLHF
cdr3_nt: TGTGCCAGCAGCTTAGTTGCAGCGGCGGGTTCACCCCTCCACTTT

j_call: TRBJ2-2
d_call: NA
clone_size: few
v_call: TRBV5-1
cdr3_aa: CASSLEGFELFF
cdr3_nt: TGCGCCAGCAGCTTGGAGGGGTTCGAGCTGTTTTTT

j_call: TRBJ1-2
d_call: TRBD1
clone_size: few
v_call: TRBV4-2
cdr3_aa: CASSQAQQGPEGYTF
cdr3_nt: TGTGCCAGCAGCCAAGCTCAACAGGGGCCGGAGGGTTACACCTTC

j_call: TRBJ2-3
d_call: NA
clone_size: NA
v_call: TRBV9
cdr3_aa: CASSVDPGTQYF
cdr3_nt: TGTGCCAGCAGCGTCGACCCCGGTACGCAGTATTTT

j_call: TRBJ1-2
d_call: NA
clone_size: NA
v_call: TRBV4-3
cdr3_aa: CASSQDPRDYGYTF
cdr3_nt: TGCGCCAGCAGCCAAGACCCCAGGGACTATGGCTACACCTTC

j_call: TRBJ2-5
d_call: TRBD1
clone_size: few
v_call: TRBV7-9
cdr3_aa: CASSVDGDRASYF
cdr3_nt: TGTGCCAGCAGCGTAGATGGGGACAGGGCTTCTTACTTC

j_call: TRBJ2-1
d_call: TRBD2
clone_size: few
v_call: TRBV7-2
cdr3_aa: CASSLRGEGLAGGYEQFF
cdr3_nt: TGTGCCAGCAGCTTACGGGGCGAGGGACTAGCGGGAGGTTACGAGCAGTTCTTC

j_call: TRBJ2-2
d_call: TRBD2
clone_size: few
v_call: TRBV19
cdr3_aa: CASTASGLTNTGELFF
cdr3_nt: TGTGCCAGTACCGCGTCGGGACTAACGAACACCGGGGAGCTGTTTTTT

j_call: TRBJ1-5
d_call: NA
clone_size: few
v_call: TRBV4-1
cdr3_aa: CASSQELISNQPQHF
cdr3_nt: TGCGCCAGCAGCCAAGAACTGATTAGCAATCAGCCCCAGCATTTT

j_call: TRBJ1-1
d_call: NA
clone_size: NA
v_call: TRBV29-1
cdr3_aa: CSGGRVETEAFF
cdr3_nt: TGCAGCGGAGGGCGGGTAGAAACTGAAGCTTTCTTT

j_call: TRBJ1-3
d_call: NA
clone_size: NA
v_call: TRBV9
cdr3_aa: CASSVDSSGNTIYF
cdr3_nt: TGTGCCAGCAGCGTGGATAGCTCTGGAAACACCATATATTTT

j_call: TRBJ2-1
d_call: NA
clone_size: NA
v_call: TRBV7-3
cdr3_aa: CASKNLAGDEQFF
cdr3_nt: TGTGCCAGCAAGAACCTAGCTGGTGATGAGCAGTTCTTC

j_call: TRBJ1-2
d_call: NA
clone_size: NA
v_call: TRBV18
cdr3_aa: CASSYDHYGYTF
cdr3_nt: TGTGCCAGCTCATATGACCACTATGGCTACACCTTC

j_call: TRBJ2-7
d_call: NA
clone_size: many
v_call: TRBV20-1
cdr3_aa: CSAYQGYEQYF
cdr3_nt: TGCAGTGCTTACCAGGGGTACGAGCAGTACTTC

j_call: TRBJ1-4
d_call: NA
clone_size: few
v_call: TRBV7-9
cdr3_aa: CASSFEGTANEKLFF
cdr3_nt: TGTGCCAGCAGCTTCGAGGGGACCGCTAATGAAAAACTGTTTTTT

j_call: TRBJ2-1
d_call: NA
clone_size: NA
v_call: TRBV11-3
cdr3_aa: CASSLDVRQFF
cdr3_nt: TGTGCCAGCAGCTTAGATGTGAGGCAGTTCTTC